These 7 T cell receptor beta chains originate from one sample sequenced in a study of naive and memory T cell subsets (dated by TCRdb to between 2016 and 2019). Library preparation used UMI-ligation and nested PCR. For sequencing, an Illumina MiSeq was employed. To cover both TRBC1 and TRBC2, the beta constant-region primer consisted of an equimolar mix of two oligonucleotides. The ligated cDNA went through four rounds of PCR with nested alpha and beta constant-region primers together with the SP2 primer. TCRdb itself trimmed the public reads at Q25 with fastp, ran MiXCR and retained productive beta chains. Identical CDR3 proteins give one entry, which carries the most common genes and DNA. The table for this sample lists approximately 16,000 distinct CDR3 sequences; around 10% of them were counted only once. 23% of the sample is in the top ten clones. The sequencing sample was made of central memory CD8+ T cells from blood. The sample's cell subset or site, from its label and the paper: central memory, CD45RA- CD27+. Receptors originate from a human donor in good health.

This clonotype was picked up a small number of times. The genes are TRBV11-2 and TRBJ2-3, with D hard to call. Germline CDR1 and CDR2: SGHAT and FQNNGV. The V gene lost 5 bases and the J gene lost 1 base, with 10 bases spanning the gap. The CDR3 runs to 14 residues. CDR3 residues: CASSQLQGTDTQYF. CDR3 DNA sequence: TGTGCCAGCAGCCAATTACAAGGCACAGATACGCAGTATTTT. The whole variable domain, remainder taken from reference TRBV11-2 and TRBJ2-3, is EAGVAQSPRYKIIEKRQSVAFWCNPISGHATLYWYQQILGQGPKLLIQFQNNGVVDDSQLPKDRFSAERLKGVDSTLKIQPAKLEDSAVYLCASSQLQGTDTQYFGPGTRLTVL.

The sample holds a few counts of this clonotype. CDR3 loop: CASSDSNGAGELFF. CDR3 in DNA: TGTGCCAGCAGTGACTCGAACGGTGCCGGGGAGCTGTTTTTT. V is TRBV6-4 and J is TRBJ2-2; D not resolved. The V gene lost 0 bases and the J gene lost 6 bases, with 8 bases spanning the gap. Germline CDR1 reads MRHNA; CDR2 reads SNTAGT. This CDR3 is built from 14 residues.

This clonotype was picked up many times. V gene TRBV29-1 combines with J gene TRBJ2-1; TRBD1 matches at 8 bases. The CDR3 runs to 14 residues. The V gene end was trimmed by 4 bases and the J gene end by 5 bases; junction bases not matched to a gene: 7. Germline values: CDR1 SQVTM, CDR2 ANQGSEA. CDR3 sequence (DNA): TGCAGCGTTGTTGGGACAGGTTCCCACAATGAGCAGTTCTTC. Amino acids: CSVVGTGSHNEQFF.

Concerning this clonotype itself: Lacking the conserved final phenylalanine or tryptophan, this CDR3 likely reflects a read error. The J gene is TRBJ2-3, the V gene TRBV11-2; D is perhaps TRBD1 or TRBD2 (6 bases each). This CDR3 is 15 amino acids long. Trimming pared 5 bases from V and 5 bases from J, leaving 17 bases between. CDR1 and CDR2 from the germline V gene are SGHAT and FQNNGV. The CDR3, as DNA: TGTGCCAGCAGCCCAGGAGGGGGTAGGGAAGATACGCAGTATTAT. This codes for CASSPGGGREDTQYY.

In its sample, this clonotype was seen many times. The chain is built from TRBV6-4 and TRBJ2-1; the match to TRBD2 covers 10 bases. In germline, CDR1 is MRHNA, CDR2 SNTAGT. CDR3 length: 15 amino acids. V lost 5 bases to trimming and J lost 7 bases; unmatched junction nucleotides: 8. The CDR3 spells CASSPSGGAGNEQFF. The CDR3 DNA sequence: TGTGCCAGCAGTCCAAGCGGGGGGGCAGGTAATGAGCAGTTCTTC.

Relative to its sample, this clonotype is medium-sized. This rearrangement joins TRBV13 to TRBJ2-6; 12 bases are shared with TRBD1. Germline loops: CDR1 PRHDT, CDR2 FYEKMQ (reference sequence). Trimming at V came to 5 bases and at J to 1 base, leaving 6 bases not matched to a gene. This CDR3 contains 18 residues. As DNA, the CDR3 is TGTGCCAGCAGCCCCCGGGACAGGGGGCTGTCTGGGGCCAACGTCCTGACTTTC. Protein: CASSPRDRGLSGANVLTF.

This sequence joins TRBV9 and TRBJ1-4; no clear D gene. Trimming stripped 0 bases from V and 14 bases from J, with 17 bases between. The CDR3 contains 14 residues. Germline V gene data show CDR1 as SGDLS and CDR2 as YYNGEE. The CDR3 region is CASSVDNGPERLFF. CDR3 nucleotide sequence: TGTGCCAGCAGCGTAGACAATGGGCCGGAGAGGCTGTTTTTT.